One sample yielded the 6 T cell receptor beta chains listed below, sequenced in a study of T cell repertoires in cytomegalovirus infection (dated by TCRdb to between 2017 and 2020). The instrument given in TCRdb is Illumina HiSeq 1500. TCRdb itself trimmed the public reads at Q25 with fastp, ran MiXCR and retained productive beta chains. Every distinct CDR3 protein forms one entry, paired with its most common genes and DNA. The sample data list nearly 650,000 distinct CDR3 sequences, and roughly 24% of these were observed just once. The top ten clones comprise 7% to 9% of the sample. Material: CD8+ T cells from PBMCs. Receptors were obtained from a human donor in good health (CMV status not recorded). Some clones in this sample may be carry-over from other donors' samples.

This clonotype was found once. A read error may explain this, as a much larger clone is one base away. The chain uses TRBV7-2 and TRBJ1-2; the D is unclear. The V gene's germline CDR1 is SGHTA and CDR2 FQGNSA. This CDR3 comprises 12 residues. CDR3 bases: TGTGTCAGCAGCTCCAACGTCTATGGCTACACCTTC. It codes for CVSSSNVYGYTF.

This clonotype came up many times. This chain connects TRBV12-3 or TRBV12-4 to TRBJ1-2; D gene uncertain. The CDR3 loop spans 12 amino acids. Trimming stripped 5 bases from V and 4 bases from J, with 8 bases between. This chain's CDR3 is CASSPTFYGYTF. The CDR3 DNA sequence: TGTGCCAGCAGTCCGACTTTCTATGGCTACACCTTC.

This chain links TRBV7-9 with TRBJ2-7; no definite D call. V was trimmed by 1 base and J by 6 bases, leaving 13 bases between them. Looked up from germline, CDR1 is SEHNR and CDR2 is FQNEAQ (reference sequence). This CDR3 has 14 residues. CDR3 in amino acids: CASSLEPPVGEQYF. In nucleotides, the CDR3 is TGTGCCAGCAGCTTAGAGCCTCCGGTAGGCGAGCAGTACTTC.

Regarding this clonotype: The junction shows a germline mismatch at one end, possibly a read error. The V call is TRBV4-1, the J call TRBJ1-1; no firm D call. CDR3 length equals 14 residues. From germline, CDR1 is MGHRA and CDR2 YSYEKL. The CDR3 coding sequence is TGCGCCATCAGCCACCTGGGGATGAACACTGAAGCTTTCTTT. Translation gives CAISHLGMNTEAFF.

Remarks on this clonotype: One base away lies a much larger clone, so this may be a sequencing read error. V is TRBV7-6 and J is TRBJ1-2; perhaps TRBD1 as D (6 bases). The CDR3 contains 15 residues. From germline, CDR1 is SGHVS and CDR2 FNYEAQ. Trimming removed 5 bases at V and 7 bases at J, with 20 bases between. DNA for the CDR3: TGTGCCAGCAGCAAAACGGTACAGCCGACAGGTGGCTACACCTTC. It yields the protein CASSKTVQPTGGYTF. The variable domain in full, with the rest retrieved from reference TRBV7-6 and TRBJ1-2, is GAGVSQSPRYKVTKRGQDVALRCDPISGHVSLYWYRQALGQGPEFLTYFNYEAQQDKSGLPNDRFSAERPEGSISTLTIQRTEQRDSAMYRCASSKTVQPTGGYTFGSGTRLTVV.

The V and J genes are TRBV6-2 or TRBV6-3 and TRBJ1-2; TRBD1 is a possible D gene (5 bases). The CDR3 sequence is 14 residues long. The V end lost 0 bases, the J end lost 4 bases, and 9 bases lay between the germline ends. Germline CDR1 MNHEY, CDR2 SVGEGT. CDR3 region: CASSYSTASYGYTF. The CDR3 DNA follows: TGTGCCAGCAGTTACTCGACAGCCAGCTATGGCTACACCTTC.